This T cell receptor beta chain was identified in a study of OX40 agonist ivuxolimab in advanced cancers. Turning to the study itself: Ivuxolimab, an antibody that agonizes OX40 (CD134), was administered to the patients.

Germline CDR1 MGHRA, CDR2 YSYEKL. This CDR3 spans 17 amino acids. Unmatched junction bases numbered 14, after V lost 4 bases and J lost 7 bases. Using immunoSEQ multiplex PCR, the repertoire was profiled, and TCRdb retains in-frame clones only, with some absent. The sample consists of over 40,000 clones, around 85% of them appearing once. Sample: CD4+ or CD8+ T cells sorted from blood, taken in a trial of the OX40 agonist ivuxolimab. This chain uses TRBV4-1 with TRBJ1-3; TRBD1 aligns across 9 bases. The receptor's source is an adult with an advanced solid tumor such as melanoma, head and neck, liver or kidney cancer. The CDR3 DNA reads TGCGCCAGCAGCCCCGGGACAGGGCTTCACGGGGGGAACACCATATATTTT. This codes for CASSPGTGLHGGNTIYF.